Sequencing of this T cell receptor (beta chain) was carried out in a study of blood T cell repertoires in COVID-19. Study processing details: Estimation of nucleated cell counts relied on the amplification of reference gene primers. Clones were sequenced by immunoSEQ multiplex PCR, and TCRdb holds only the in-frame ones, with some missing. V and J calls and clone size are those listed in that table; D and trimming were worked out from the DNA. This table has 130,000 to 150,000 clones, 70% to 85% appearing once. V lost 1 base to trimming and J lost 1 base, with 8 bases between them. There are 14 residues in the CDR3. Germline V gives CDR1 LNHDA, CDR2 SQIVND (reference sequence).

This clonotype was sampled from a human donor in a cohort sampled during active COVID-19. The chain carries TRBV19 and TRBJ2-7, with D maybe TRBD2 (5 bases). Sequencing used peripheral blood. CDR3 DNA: TGTGCCAGTAGTATAGGTGCGGGTTCCTACGAGCAGTACTTC. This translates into CASSIGAGSYEQYF.